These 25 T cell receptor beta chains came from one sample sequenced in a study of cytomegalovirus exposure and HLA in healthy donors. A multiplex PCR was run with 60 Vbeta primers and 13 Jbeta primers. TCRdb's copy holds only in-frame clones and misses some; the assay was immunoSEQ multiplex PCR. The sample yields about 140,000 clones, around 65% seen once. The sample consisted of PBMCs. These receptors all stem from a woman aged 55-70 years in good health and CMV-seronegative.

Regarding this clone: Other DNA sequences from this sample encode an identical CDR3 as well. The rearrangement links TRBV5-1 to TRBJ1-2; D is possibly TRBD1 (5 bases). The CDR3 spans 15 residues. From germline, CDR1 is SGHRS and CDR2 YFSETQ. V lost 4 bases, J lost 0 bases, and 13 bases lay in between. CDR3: CASSLELGANYGYTF. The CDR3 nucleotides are TGCGCCAGCAGCCTGGAGCTAGGGGCTAACTATGGCTACACCTTC.

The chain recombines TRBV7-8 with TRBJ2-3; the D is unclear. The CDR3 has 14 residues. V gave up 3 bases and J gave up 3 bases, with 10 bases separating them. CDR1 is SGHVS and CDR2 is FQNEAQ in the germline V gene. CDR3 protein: CASSFGPQTDTQYF. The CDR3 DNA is TGTGCCAGCAGCTTCGGTCCGCAAACAGATACGCAGTATTTT.

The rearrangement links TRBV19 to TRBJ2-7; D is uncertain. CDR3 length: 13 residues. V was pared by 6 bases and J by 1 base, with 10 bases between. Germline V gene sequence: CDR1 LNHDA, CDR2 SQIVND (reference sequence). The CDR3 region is CASRAVWSYEQYF. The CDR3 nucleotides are TGTGCCAGTAGGGCCGTGTGGTCCTACGAGCAGTACTTC.

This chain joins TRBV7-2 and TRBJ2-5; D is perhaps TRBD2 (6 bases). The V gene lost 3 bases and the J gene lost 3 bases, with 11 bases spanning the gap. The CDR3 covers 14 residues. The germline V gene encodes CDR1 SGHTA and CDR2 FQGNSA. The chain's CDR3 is CASSLGRGKETQYF. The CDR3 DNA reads TGTGCCAGCAGCTTGGGGCGGGGCAAAGAGACCCAGTACTTC. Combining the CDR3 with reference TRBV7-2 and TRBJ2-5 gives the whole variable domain GAGVSQSPSNKVTEKGKDVELRCDPISGHTALYWYRQSLGQGLEFLIYFQGNSAPDKSGLPSDRFSAERTGGSVSTLTIQRTQQEDSAVYLCASSLGRGKETQYFGPGTRLLVL.

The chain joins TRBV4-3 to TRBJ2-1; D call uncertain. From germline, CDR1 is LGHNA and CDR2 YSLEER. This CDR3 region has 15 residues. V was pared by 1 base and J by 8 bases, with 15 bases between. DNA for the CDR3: TGCGCCAGCAGCCAAGGAGGTAGAGATTCCGATGAGCAGTTCTTC. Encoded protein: CASSQGGRDSDEQFF.

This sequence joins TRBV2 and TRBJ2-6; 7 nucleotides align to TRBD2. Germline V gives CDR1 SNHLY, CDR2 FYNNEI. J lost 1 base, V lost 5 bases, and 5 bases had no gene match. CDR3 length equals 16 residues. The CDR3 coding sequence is TGTGCCAGCAGTACAACGGGGGGATCTGGGGCCAACGTCCTGACTTTC. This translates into CASSTTGGSGANVLTF.

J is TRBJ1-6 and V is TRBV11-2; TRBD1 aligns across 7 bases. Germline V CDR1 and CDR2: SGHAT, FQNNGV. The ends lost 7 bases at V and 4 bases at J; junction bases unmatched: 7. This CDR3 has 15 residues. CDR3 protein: CASTQQGIYNSPLHF. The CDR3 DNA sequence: TGTGCCAGCACCCAACAGGGGATATATAATTCACCCCTCCACTTT.

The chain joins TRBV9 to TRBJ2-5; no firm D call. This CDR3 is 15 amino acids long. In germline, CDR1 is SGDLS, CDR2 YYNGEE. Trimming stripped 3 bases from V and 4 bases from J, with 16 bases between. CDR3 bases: TGTGCCAGCAGCGCGAGCCCCTACCCGGGAGAGACCCAGTACTTC. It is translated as CASSASPYPGETQYF.

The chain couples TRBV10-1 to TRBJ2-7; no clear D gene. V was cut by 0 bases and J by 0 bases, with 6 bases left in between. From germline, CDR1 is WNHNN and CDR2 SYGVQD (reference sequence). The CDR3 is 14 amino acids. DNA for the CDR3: TGCGCCAGCAGTGAGTCAGAGAGCTCCTACGAGCAGTACTTC. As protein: CASSESESSYEQYF.

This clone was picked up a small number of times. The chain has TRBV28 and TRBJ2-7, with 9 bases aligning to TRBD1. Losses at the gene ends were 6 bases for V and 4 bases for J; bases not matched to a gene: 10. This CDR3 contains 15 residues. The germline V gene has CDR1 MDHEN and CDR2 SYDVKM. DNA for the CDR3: TGTGCCAGCAGACGCCGAGGCGGGACAGGGTACGAGCAGTACTTC. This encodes CASRRRGGTGYEQYF.

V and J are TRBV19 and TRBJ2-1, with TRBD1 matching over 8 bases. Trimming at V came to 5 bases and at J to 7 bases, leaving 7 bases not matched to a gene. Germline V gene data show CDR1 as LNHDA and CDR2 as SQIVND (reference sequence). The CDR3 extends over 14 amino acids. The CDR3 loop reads CASSPRTGTNEQFF. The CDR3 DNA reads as TGTGCCAGTAGTCCACGGACAGGGACGAATGAGCAGTTCTTC.

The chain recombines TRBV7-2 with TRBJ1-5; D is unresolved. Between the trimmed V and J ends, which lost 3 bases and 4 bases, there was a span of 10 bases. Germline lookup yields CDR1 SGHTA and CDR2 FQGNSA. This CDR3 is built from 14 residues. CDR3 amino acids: CASSFTSYNQPQHF. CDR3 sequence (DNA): TGTGCCAGCAGCTTTACATCTTATAATCAGCCCCAGCATTTT.

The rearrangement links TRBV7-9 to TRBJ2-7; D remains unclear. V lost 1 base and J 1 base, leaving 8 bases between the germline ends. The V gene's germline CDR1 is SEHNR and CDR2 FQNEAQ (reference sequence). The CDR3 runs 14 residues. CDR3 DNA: TGTGCCAGCAGCTTAGTTGGCCAATCCTACGAGCAGTACTTC. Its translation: CASSLVGQSYEQYF.

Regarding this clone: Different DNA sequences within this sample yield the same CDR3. In DNA form, the CDR3 reads TGTGCCAGCAGGACAGGGGGAGATACGCAGTATTTT. Encoded protein: CASRTGGDTQYF. The chain combines TRBV27 with TRBJ2-3; TRBD1 matches at 9 bases. Per the germline V gene, CDR1 is MNHEY and CDR2 is SMNVEV (reference sequence). With 6 bases clipped from V and 5 bases from J, the junction kept 0 bases outside the gene matches. The CDR3 totals 12 residues.

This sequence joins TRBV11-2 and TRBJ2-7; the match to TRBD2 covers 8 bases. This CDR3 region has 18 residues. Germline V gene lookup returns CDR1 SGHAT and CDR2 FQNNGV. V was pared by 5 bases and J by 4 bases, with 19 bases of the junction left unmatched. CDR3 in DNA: TGTGCCAGCAGCCTGCCGCTAGCGGGCCAGGGGCGGGGTTACGAGCAGTACTTC. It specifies CASSLPLAGQGRGYEQYF.

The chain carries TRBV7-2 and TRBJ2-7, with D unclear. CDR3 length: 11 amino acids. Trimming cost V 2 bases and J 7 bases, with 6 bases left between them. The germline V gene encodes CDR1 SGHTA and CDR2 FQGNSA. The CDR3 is CASSLSGEQYF. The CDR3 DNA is TGTGCCAGCAGCTTATCCGGGGAGCAGTACTTC.

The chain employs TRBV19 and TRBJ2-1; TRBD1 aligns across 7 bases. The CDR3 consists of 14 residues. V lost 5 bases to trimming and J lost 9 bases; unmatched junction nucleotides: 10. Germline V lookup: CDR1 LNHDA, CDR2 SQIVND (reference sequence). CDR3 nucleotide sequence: TGTGCCAGTAGTTCGGCCAGGGGGTCGGCTGAGCAGTTCTTC. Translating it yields CASSSARGSAEQFF. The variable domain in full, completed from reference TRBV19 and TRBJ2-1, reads DGGITQSPKYLFRKEGQNVTLSCEQNLNHDAMYWYRQDPGQGLRLIYYSQIVNDFQKGDIAEGYSVSREKKESFPLTVTSAQKNPTAFYLCASSSARGSAEQFFGPGTRLTVL.

As DNA, the CDR3 is TGTGCCAGCAGCCCCCGGGCGGGAGCTAACTATGGCTACACCTTC. Translated, it gives CASSPRAGANYGYTF. This sequence joins TRBV7-2 and TRBJ1-2; D call uncertain. V lost 5 bases and J 0 bases, leaving 13 bases between the germline ends. The CDR3 sequence is 15 residues long. Germline V CDR1 and CDR2: SGHTA, FQGNSA.

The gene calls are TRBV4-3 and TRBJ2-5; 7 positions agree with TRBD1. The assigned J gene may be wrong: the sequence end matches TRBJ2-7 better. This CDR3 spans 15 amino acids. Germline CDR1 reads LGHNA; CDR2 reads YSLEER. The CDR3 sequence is CASSQEPTGVHEQYF. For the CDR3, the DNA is TGCGCCAGCAGCCAAGAACCCACAGGGGTCCACGAGCAGTACTTC.

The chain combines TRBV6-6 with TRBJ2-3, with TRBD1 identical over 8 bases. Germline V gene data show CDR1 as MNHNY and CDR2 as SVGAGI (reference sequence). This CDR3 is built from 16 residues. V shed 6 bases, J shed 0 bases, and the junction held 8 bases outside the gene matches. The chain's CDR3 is CASRSSQGASTDTQYF. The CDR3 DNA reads TGTGCCAGCAGAAGTTCGCAGGGGGCTAGCACAGATACGCAGTATTTT.

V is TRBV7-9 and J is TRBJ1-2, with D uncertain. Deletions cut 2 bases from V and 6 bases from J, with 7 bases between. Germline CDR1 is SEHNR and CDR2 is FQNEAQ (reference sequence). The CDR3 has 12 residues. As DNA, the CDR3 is TGTGCCAGCAGCTTACCCCCCGATGGCTACACCTTC. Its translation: CASSLPPDGYTF. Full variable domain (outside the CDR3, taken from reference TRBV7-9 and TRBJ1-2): DTGVSQNPRHKITKRGQNVTFRCDPISEHNRLYWYRQTLGQGPEFLTYFQNEAQLEKSRLLSDRFSAERPKGSFSTLEIQRTEQGDSAMYLCASSLPPDGYTFGSGTRLTVV.

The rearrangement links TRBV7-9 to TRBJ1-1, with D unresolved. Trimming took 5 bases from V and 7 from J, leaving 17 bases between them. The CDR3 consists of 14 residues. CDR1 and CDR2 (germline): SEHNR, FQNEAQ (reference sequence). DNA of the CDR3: TGTGCCAGCAGCCAGATGGTGTGGGGAGGTGAAGCTTTCTTT. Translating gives CASSQMVWGGEAFF. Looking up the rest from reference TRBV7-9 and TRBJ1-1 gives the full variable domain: DTGVSQNPRHKITKRGQNVTFRCDPISEHNRLYWYRQTLGQGPEFLTYFQNEAQLEKSRLLSDRFSAERPKGSFSTLEIQRTEQGDSAMYLCASSQMVWGGEAFFGQGTRLTVV.

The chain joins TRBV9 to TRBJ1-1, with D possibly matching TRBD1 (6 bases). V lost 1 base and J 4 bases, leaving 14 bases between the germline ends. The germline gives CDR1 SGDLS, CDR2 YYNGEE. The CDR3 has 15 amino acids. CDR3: CASSVLARGTTEAFF. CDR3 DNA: TGTGCCAGCAGCGTACTCGCCAGGGGCACCACTGAAGCTTTCTTT.

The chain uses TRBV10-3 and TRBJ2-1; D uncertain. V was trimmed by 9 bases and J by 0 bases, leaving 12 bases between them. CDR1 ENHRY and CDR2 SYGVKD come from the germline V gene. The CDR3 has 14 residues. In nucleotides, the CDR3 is TGTGCCATAAAAGGAGATAGCTCCTACAATGAGCAGTTCTTC. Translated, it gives CAIKGDSSYNEQFF.

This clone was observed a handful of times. As DNA, the CDR3 is TGTGCCGGGGGGACCTCCGCTGGGGTCACCTTC. Protein product: CAGGTSAGVTF. The chain couples TRBV30 to TRBJ1-2, with D perhaps TRBD1 (5 bases). The CDR3 has 11 residues. Germline V gene data show CDR1 as GTSNPN and CDR2 as SVGIG (reference sequence). The ends were cut back, 8 bases at V and 13 bases at J, with 20 bases in the middle.